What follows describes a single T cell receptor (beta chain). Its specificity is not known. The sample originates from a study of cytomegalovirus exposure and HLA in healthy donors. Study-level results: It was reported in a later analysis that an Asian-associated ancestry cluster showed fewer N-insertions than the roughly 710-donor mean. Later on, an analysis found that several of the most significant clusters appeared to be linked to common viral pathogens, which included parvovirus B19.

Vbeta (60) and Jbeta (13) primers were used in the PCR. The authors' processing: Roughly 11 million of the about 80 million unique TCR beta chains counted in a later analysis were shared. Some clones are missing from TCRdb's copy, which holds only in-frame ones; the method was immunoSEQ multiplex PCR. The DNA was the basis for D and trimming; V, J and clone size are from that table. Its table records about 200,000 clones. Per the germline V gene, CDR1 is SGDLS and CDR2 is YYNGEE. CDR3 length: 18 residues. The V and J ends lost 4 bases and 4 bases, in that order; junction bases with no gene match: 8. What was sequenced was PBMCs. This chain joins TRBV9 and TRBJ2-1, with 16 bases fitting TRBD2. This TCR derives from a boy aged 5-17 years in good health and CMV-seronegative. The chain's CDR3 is CASSPGLAGGPGYNEQFF. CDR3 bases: TGTGCCAGCAGCCCGGGACTAGCGGGGGGGCCGGGTTACAATGAGCAGTTCTTC.